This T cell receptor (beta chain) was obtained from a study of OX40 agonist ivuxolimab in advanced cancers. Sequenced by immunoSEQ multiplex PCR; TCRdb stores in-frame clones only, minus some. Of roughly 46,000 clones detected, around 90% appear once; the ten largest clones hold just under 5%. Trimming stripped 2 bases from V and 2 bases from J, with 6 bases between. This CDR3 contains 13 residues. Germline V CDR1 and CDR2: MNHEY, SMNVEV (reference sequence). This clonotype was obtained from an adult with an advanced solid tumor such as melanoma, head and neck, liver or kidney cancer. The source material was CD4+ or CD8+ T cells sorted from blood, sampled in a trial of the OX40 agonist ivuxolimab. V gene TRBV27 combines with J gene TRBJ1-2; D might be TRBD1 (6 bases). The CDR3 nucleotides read TGTGCCAGCAGTTTAACAGGGAACTATGGCTACACCTTC. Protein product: CASSLTGNYGYTF.